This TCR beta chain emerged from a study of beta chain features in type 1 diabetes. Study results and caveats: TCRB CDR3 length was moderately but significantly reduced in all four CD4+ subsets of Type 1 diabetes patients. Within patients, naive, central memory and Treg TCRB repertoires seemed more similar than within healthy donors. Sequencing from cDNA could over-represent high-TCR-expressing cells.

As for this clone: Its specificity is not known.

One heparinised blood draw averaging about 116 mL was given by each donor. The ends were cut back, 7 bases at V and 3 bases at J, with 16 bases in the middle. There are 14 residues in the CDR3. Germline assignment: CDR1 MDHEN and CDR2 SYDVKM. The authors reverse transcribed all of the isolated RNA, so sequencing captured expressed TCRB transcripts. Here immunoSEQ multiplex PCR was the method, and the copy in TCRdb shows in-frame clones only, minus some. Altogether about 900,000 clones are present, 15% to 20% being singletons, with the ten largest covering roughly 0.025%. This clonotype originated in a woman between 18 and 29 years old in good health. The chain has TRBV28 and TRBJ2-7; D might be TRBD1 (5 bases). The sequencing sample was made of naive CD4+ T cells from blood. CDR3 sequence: CASTRLRENYEQYF. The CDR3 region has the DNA TGTGCCAGCACCCGACTCAGGGAAAACTACGAGCAGTACTTC.